Listed here are 3 T cell receptor beta chains from one sample, sequenced in a study of CXCR3-negative and CXCR3-positive naive CD8 T cells. General study points: Against CXCR3-negative naive cells, CXCR3-positive naive cells showed more hydrophobic TRB CDR3s.

Their cognate antigens are unknown. UMI-labeled 5' RACE TRB cDNA libraries were prepared from the cells. Reanalyzing the 5' RACE reads, TCRdb keeps one entry per CDR3 protein, without DNA. This sample's table reports under 70,000 distinct CDR3 sequences. The sample consisted of naive CXCR3+ CD8+ T cells from blood. Subset denoted: CD45RO-CCR7+CD27+CD95- naive CD8+ T cells expressing CXCR3 (TNR3+). The receptor set was obtained from a human donor in good health. Some clones in this sample may be carry-over from other donors' samples.

The chain links TRBV19 to TRBJ2-6. The CDR3 spans 17 residues. Germline V gene data show CDR1 as LNHDA and CDR2 as SQIVND (reference sequence). CDR3 protein: CASSIASRGSGANVLTF.

The chain carries TRBV28 and TRBJ2-1; the D call from TCRdb, TRBD1, cannot be confirmed without DNA. The length of the CDR3 is 11 residues. Germline CDR1 reads MDHEN; CDR2 reads SYDVKM. The CDR3 spells CASSRGEAPVF.

The chain has TRBV6-2 or TRBV6-3 and TRBJ1-6; TCRdb lists TRBD1, though no DNA is available to test this call. The CDR3 runs 14 residues. The V gene's germline CDR1 is MNHEY and CDR2 SVGEGT. CDR3 protein: CASTPVGHSSPLHF.